The 32 T cell receptor beta chains below were found in one sample sequenced in a study of blood T cells in healthy people across ages. Combining a sample-barcoded 5' primer with a J-beta primer mix, a second PCR ran for roughly 7 to 12 cycles. A single record per CDR3 protein comes from TCRdb applying MiXCR to the 5' RACE reads. The sample lists around 500,000 distinct CDR3 sequences, around 48% occurring once. The source material was blood. Every receptor here comes from an elderly man in good health.

About this clonotype itself: A read error may be the cause here, since a much bigger clone is one base away. This sequence joins TRBV6-5 and TRBJ2-2; D unclear. V was trimmed by 4 bases and J by 4 bases, leaving 4 bases between them. The germline gives CDR1 MNHEY, CDR2 SVGAGI. This CDR3 contains 12 residues. DNA for the CDR3: TGTGCCAGCAGTTGTGGCACCGGGGAGCTGTTTTTT. Protein sequence: CASSCGTGELFF.

The chain has TRBV20-1 and TRBJ2-7; the match to TRBD2 covers 7 bases. Germline assignment: CDR1 DFQATT and CDR2 SNEGSKA (reference sequence). The CDR3 sequence is 13 residues long. The junction had 4 bases not matched to a gene; V was cut back by 5 bases and J by 0 bases. CDR3 residues: CSAPGGSSYEQYF. The CDR3 DNA reads as TGCAGTGCTCCCGGCGGGAGCTCCTACGAGCAGTACTTC.

The chain links TRBV7-3 to TRBJ2-4; 8 positions agree with TRBD2. The J call is doubtful: the DNA matches TRBJ2-7 better. Germline CDR1 is SGHTA and CDR2 is FQGTGA. This CDR3 spans 14 amino acids. In nucleotides, the CDR3 is TGTGCCAGCAGCTTAAGCGGGGGGTTTGCCGAGCAGTACTTC. Protein sequence: CASSLSGGFAEQYF.

This rearrangement joins TRBV6-6 to TRBJ2-2; D remains unclear. This CDR3 is 13 amino acids long. Germline loops: CDR1 MNHNY, CDR2 SVGAGI (reference sequence). Trimming cost V 5 bases and J 3 bases, with 7 bases left between them. The CDR3 spells CASSRIDTGELFF. The CDR3 DNA reads as TGTGCCAGCAGTCGGATAGACACCGGGGAGCTGTTTTTT.

V usage is TRBV24-1 and J usage is TRBJ1-5; perhaps TRBD1 as D (5 bases). This CDR3 is built from 15 residues. The V end lost 9 bases, the J end lost 0 bases, and 14 bases lay between the germline ends. Germline lookup yields CDR1 KGHDR and CDR2 SFDVKD. Here the CDR3 reads CATAGRRDSNQPQHF. The CDR3 bases are TGTGCCACCGCAGGGAGACGGGATAGCAATCAGCCCCAGCATTTT.

This chain joins TRBV6-2 or TRBV6-3 and TRBJ2-7; TRBD1 matches 11 bases. Per the germline V gene, CDR1 is MNHEY and CDR2 is SVGEGT. Germline trimming cut 8 bases from V and 3 bases from J; bases unmatched to any gene: 3. This CDR3 comprises 13 residues. CDR3 region: CASWDRGFYEQYF. CDR3 DNA sequence: TGTGCCAGCTGGGACAGGGGGTTCTACGAGCAGTACTTC.

The DNA of the CDR3 is TGTGCCAGCAGATTCCGGGACAGGGTCTCAGATACGCAGTATTTT. Encoded protein: CASRFRDRVSDTQYF. V is TRBV9 and J is TRBJ2-3; TRBD1 matches at 9 bases. Trimming removed 5 bases from V and 4 bases from J; junction bases left unmatched: 8. CDR3 length: 15 residues. In germline, CDR1 is SGDLS, CDR2 YYNGEE. Supplemented by reference TRBV9 and TRBJ2-3, the full variable domain reads DSGVTQTPKHLITATGQRVTLRCSPRSGDLSVYWYQQSLDQGLQFLIQYYNGEERAKGNILERFSAQQFPDLHSELNLSSLELGDSALYFCASRFRDRVSDTQYFGPGTRLTVL.

DNA of the CDR3: TGCGCCAGCAGCGACCGGACAGGGCTGAGGCAGTTCTTC. Encoded protein: CASSDRTGLRQFF. The V and J genes are TRBV5-1 and TRBJ2-1, with 8 bases matching TRBD1. In germline, CDR1 is SGHRS, CDR2 YFSETQ. The CDR3 is made up of 13 amino acids. V gave up 4 bases and J gave up 12 bases; unmatched junction bases: 9.

The V and J genes are TRBV10-3 and TRBJ2-3; D uncertain. Trimming cost V 8 bases and J 4 bases, with 13 bases left between them. Germline loops: CDR1 ENHRY, CDR2 SYGVKD. The CDR3 is made up of 13 amino acids. The CDR3 region is CAIATAPPDTQYF. The CDR3 bases are TGTGCCATCGCGACTGCCCCTCCAGATACGCAGTATTTT.

The sample holds a few counts of this clonotype. This chain connects TRBV4-3 to TRBJ1-2; maybe TRBD1 (5 bases). The CDR3 has 15 residues. Trimming took 0 bases from V and 0 from J, leaving 8 bases between them. Germline values: CDR1 LGHNA, CDR2 YSLEER. CDR3 in amino acids: CASSQESTANYGYTF. The CDR3 DNA reads TGCGCCAGCAGCCAAGAATCGACAGCTAACTATGGCTACACCTTC.

The V gene is TRBV5-1, the J gene TRBJ2-3; D gene unclear. The V gene lost 0 bases and the J gene lost 2 bases, with 7 bases spanning the gap. This CDR3 spans 14 amino acids. Germline assignment: CDR1 SGHRS and CDR2 YFSETQ. As DNA, the CDR3 is TGCGCCAGCAGCTTGGGGCGGTACACAGATACGCAGTATTTT. This codes for CASSLGRYTDTQYF.

This clonotype was seen only a few times. V usage is TRBV3-1 and J usage is TRBJ2-5; the D is unclear. The CDR3 length is 12 residues. The germline V and J ends were trimmed by 8 bases and 5 bases, with 12 bases remaining between them. Germline assignment: CDR1 LGHDT and CDR2 YNNKEL (reference sequence). CDR3 DNA: TGTGCCAGCGAGAAGCTTGGGGAGACCCAGTACTTC. Its translation is CASEKLGETQYF.

The rearrangement links TRBV5-1 to TRBJ2-4; D may be TRBD1 (6 bases). TRBJ2-7 matches the DNA end more closely, so the J call is doubtful. Germline V gene lookup returns CDR1 SGHRS and CDR2 YFSETQ. The CDR3 is 14 residues long. In DNA form, the CDR3 reads TGCGCCAGCAGCTTGATGCAGGGGTCCTACGAGCAGTACTTC. Its protein product is CASSLMQGSYEQYF.

In its sample, this clonotype was seen once. The chain joins TRBV27 to TRBJ2-1; the D gene is possibly TRBD2 (7 bases). The germline V gene encodes CDR1 MNHEY and CDR2 SMNVEV (reference sequence). CDR3 length: 15 amino acids. Deletions cut 1 base from V and 9 bases from J, with 16 bases between. The CDR3 is CASSLYGGRGGEQFF. CDR3 bases: TGTGCCAGCAGTTTATATGGAGGGAGGGGGGGTGAGCAGTTCTTC.

This chain connects TRBV6-6 to TRBJ2-4; 7 bases agree with TRBD1. J gave up 6 bases and V 7 bases, and 12 bases lay outside the gene matches. The CDR3 is 15 amino acids. CDR1 is MNHNY, CDR2 SVGAGI, per germline (reference sequence). CDR3: CASTQTGTTVNIQYF. For the CDR3, the DNA is TGTGCCAGCACCCAGACAGGGACCACGGTAAACATTCAGTACTTC.

The rearrangement links TRBV24-1 to TRBJ2-5, with D tentatively TRBD1 (5 bases). Germline V CDR1 and CDR2: KGHDR, SFDVKD. The CDR3 consists of 13 residues. Trimming pared 7 bases from V and 11 bases from J, leaving 19 bases between. The CDR3 reads CATRAQGMDEQYF. CDR3 DNA: TGTGCCACCAGAGCTCAGGGCATGGATGAGCAGTACTTC.

The chain combines TRBV11-1 with TRBJ1-6, with TRBD1 as a possible D gene (6 bases). Trimming removed 4 bases from V and 8 bases from J, with 15 bases in between. The CDR3 length is 15 residues. Per germline, CDR1 SGHAT and CDR2 FQDESV (reference sequence). Here the CDR3 DNA reads TGTGCCAGCAGCTCAGGGACATCGGGGGATTCACCCCTCCACTTT. It specifies CASSSGTSGDSPLHF.

This clonotype was detected only a few times. The rearrangement uses TRBV6-2 or TRBV6-3 and TRBJ2-1; no clear D. Trimming pared 1 base from V and 4 bases from J, leaving 2 bases between. CDR1 MNHEY and CDR2 SVGEGT come from the germline V gene. The CDR3 spans 12 residues. CDR3 nucleotide sequence: TGTGCCAGCAGTTACTTTTACAATGAGCAGTTCTTC. Protein product: CASSYFYNEQFF.

This clonotype was seen a handful of times. The chain links TRBV21-1 to TRBJ2-5; the table calls TRBD1, which could not be checked here. TRBV21-1 is a pseudogene segment. The CDR3 length is 16 residues. CDR3 nucleotides: TGTGCCAGCACCCCGTCTGGGACAGGGGAGGGAGAGACCCAGTACTTC. Amino acids: CASTPSGTGEGETQYF.

The chain employs TRBV5-1 and TRBJ1-5; D gene uncertain. This CDR3 has 15 residues. Trimming left V 0 bases short and J 0 bases short, with 7 bases between. The germline V gene has CDR1 SGHRS and CDR2 YFSETQ. CDR3 residues: CASSLEPGSNQPQHF. CDR3 DNA sequence: TGCGCCAGCAGCTTGGAACCTGGTAGCAATCAGCCCCAGCATTTT.

There are a few counts of this clonotype. The V and J genes are TRBV6-2 or TRBV6-3 and TRBJ2-5, with 7 bases aligning to TRBD1. J lost 6 bases, V lost 2 bases, and 12 bases had no gene match. The CDR3 runs to 16 residues. The germline V gene encodes CDR1 MNHEY and CDR2 SVGEGT. CDR3 amino acids: CASSYSFQGDQKTQYF. The DNA of the CDR3 is TGTGCCAGCAGTTACAGTTTCCAGGGGGATCAAAAGACCCAGTACTTC.

The chain has TRBV20-1 and TRBJ2-1, with 8 positions matching TRBD1. The CDR3 length is 13 residues. Losses at the gene ends were 7 bases for V and 8 bases for J; bases not matched to a gene: 10. CDR1 and CDR2 (germline): DFQATT, SNEGSKA (reference sequence). The CDR3 sequence: CSETGANSDEQFF. CDR3 bases: TGCAGTGAGACAGGGGCCAACTCGGATGAGCAGTTCTTC.

This sequence joins TRBV20-1 and TRBJ2-7; a possible D gene is TRBD1 (6 bases). There are 14 residues in the CDR3. Deletions cut 7 bases from V and 5 bases from J, with 21 bases between. CDR1 is DFQATT and CDR2 is SNEGSKA in the germline V gene (reference sequence). The CDR3 sequence is CSVVLPGQTHEQYF. The CDR3 bases are TGCAGTGTAGTCCTCCCTGGACAGACCCACGAGCAGTACTTC.

The chain recombines TRBV18 with TRBJ2-3; tentative D call: TRBD1 (5 bases). Looked up from germline, CDR1 is KGHSH and CDR2 is LQKENI. CDR3 length: 14 amino acids. Trimming pared 10 bases from V and 2 bases from J, leaving 16 bases between. Here the CDR3 reads CANSQNRYTDTQYF. DNA for the CDR3: TGTGCCAACTCCCAGAACAGGTACACAGATACGCAGTATTTT.

This sequence joins TRBV20-1 and TRBJ2-3, with 14 bases aligning to TRBD2. CDR3 length equals 16 residues. Germline CDR1 is DFQATT and CDR2 is SNEGSKA (reference sequence). The V segment lost 6 bases and the J segment 5 bases; nucleotides outside the gene matches: 10. The CDR3 nucleotides read TGCAGTGCCGATCCGGGACTAGCGGGAGTAGTAGATACGCAGTATTTT. It codes for CSADPGLAGVVDTQYF.

This sequence joins TRBV7-2 and TRBJ2-7; D might be TRBD1 (6 bases). V gave up 8 bases and J gave up 2 bases, with 13 bases separating them. This CDR3 region has 13 residues. CDR1 SGHTA and CDR2 FQGNSA come from the germline V gene. CDR3 nucleotides: TGTGCCAGCGGCCAATGGGACACCTACGAGCAGTACTTC. Its protein is CASGQWDTYEQYF.

This chain joins TRBV28 and TRBJ2-5, with 11 bases identical to TRBD2. Germline CDR1 MDHEN, CDR2 SYDVKM. V was clipped by 5 bases and J by 6 bases; unmatched bases: 8. This CDR3 region has 15 residues. The CDR3 sequence: CASSIAGGVSKTQYF. Written as DNA, the CDR3 is TGTGCCAGCAGTATAGCGGGGGGGGTTTCGAAGACCCAGTACTTC.

The V call is TRBV6-2 or TRBV6-3, the J call TRBJ2-1; the match to TRBD2 covers 9 bases. Trimming removed 4 bases from V and 5 bases from J; junction bases left unmatched: 12. The germline CDR1 and CDR2 sequences are MNHEY and SVGEGT. This CDR3 is built from 17 residues. CDR3 coding DNA: TGTGCCAGCAGTTGGGCAGGGGCGGGAGGGCCGAACAATGAGCAGTTCTTC. Its protein is CASSWAGAGGPNNEQFF.

This clonotype was seen only a few times. The chain couples TRBV28 to TRBJ2-5; 10 bases map to TRBD2. The CDR3 extends over 23 amino acids. Trimming at V came to 3 bases and at J to 3 bases, leaving 28 bases not matched to a gene. The germline V gene has CDR1 MDHEN and CDR2 SYDVKM. CDR3 sequence (DNA): TGTGCCAGCAGTTTCCCGTTACGGAGGGGACTAGCGAATCCGAAACCAACCGAAGAGACCCAGTACTTC. Its translation is CASSFPLRRGLANPKPTEETQYF.

This clonotype was counted between two and nine times. The chain employs TRBV2 and TRBJ2-1; no clear D. This CDR3 region has 15 residues. Trimming took off 2 bases at V and 0 bases at J, with 8 bases between the two ends. CDR1 and CDR2 from the germline V gene are SNHLY and FYNNEI. CDR3 sequence: CASSEISNSYNEQFF. DNA of the CDR3: TGTGCCAGCAGTGAAATTAGCAACTCCTACAATGAGCAGTTCTTC.

About this clonotype: A much larger clonotype is one base distant, so this may be a read error. The chain has TRBV6-6 and TRBJ2-7; tentatively, D is TRBD1 (5 bases). Germline loops: CDR1 MNHNY, CDR2 SVGAGI (reference sequence). There are 13 residues in the CDR3. The CDR3 is CAISPDRDYEQYF. The CDR3 DNA sequence: TGTGCCATCAGTCCCGACAGAGACTACGAGCAGTACTTC.

This clonotype turned up a few times. The chain joins TRBV6-5 to TRBJ2-3, with D possibly TRBD2 on 5 matching bases. This CDR3 is 14 amino acids long. V dropped 5 bases and J dropped 3 bases, with 12 bases sitting between them. CDR1 MNHEY and CDR2 SVGAGI come from the germline V gene. The DNA of the CDR3 is TGTGCCAGCAGTGACGATCGGGGAACAGATACGCAGTATTTT. Its translation: CASSDDRGTDTQYF.